The clone carrying this T cell receptor (beta chain) was detected many times. These data originate in a study of T cells in Graves' hyperthyroidism and ophthalmopathy. The CDR3 regions of TCR beta were amplified from RNA transcripts. With the HTBI primer set, the TCR CDR3 went through a first round of RT-PCR. TCRdb recomputed calls from the multiplex PCR reads with MiXCR, one row per CDR3 protein. Of 30,000 to 35,000 distinct CDR3 sequences in the sample, about 52% were seen once. The CDR3 is 14 residues long. V was trimmed by 2 bases and J by 2 bases, leaving 7 bases between them. In germline, CDR1 is MNHEY, CDR2 SVGEGT.

The rearrangement links TRBV6-2 or TRBV6-3 to TRBJ2-1; D is unresolved. The TCR sequence derives from a woman aged 40 to 55 with Graves' ophthalmopathy. Sequencing was performed on blood. The CDR3: CASSYDSAYNEQFF. Here the CDR3 DNA reads TGTGCCAGCAGTTACGACTCAGCCTACAATGAGCAGTTCTTC.